Below are 14 T cell receptor beta chains sequenced from a single sample in a study of OX40 agonist ivuxolimab in advanced cancers. The data were produced by immunoSEQ multiplex PCR, yet TCRdb's version contains in-frame clones alone and is incomplete. The table has 40,000 to 55,000 clones, about nine tenths seen once; the top ten hold 5.5% to 7%. The sequenced sample was CD4+ or CD8+ T cells sorted from blood, obtained in a trial of the OX40 agonist ivuxolimab. Receptors were obtained from an adult with an advanced solid tumor such as melanoma, head and neck, liver or kidney cancer.

This clone was detected only once. The V gene is TRBV7-9, the J gene TRBJ2-2; unclear D gene. The CDR3 contains 16 residues. Germline V gene sequence: CDR1 SEHNR, CDR2 FQNEAQ (reference sequence). V was cut by 2 bases and J by 1 base, with 11 bases left in between. In DNA form, the CDR3 reads TGTGCCAGCAGCTTATATCGGATGATGAACACCGGGGAGCTGTTTTTT. Translated, it gives CASSLYRMMNTGELFF. The full variable domain, in which reference TRBV7-9 and TRBJ2-2 provide the parts outside the CDR3, is DTGVSQNPRHKITKRGQNVTFRCDPISEHNRLYWYRQTLGQGPEFLTYFQNEAQLEKSRLLSDRFSAERPKGSFSTLEIQRTEQGDSAMYLCASSLYRMMNTGELFFGEGSRLTVL.

V usage is TRBV18 and J usage is TRBJ1-2, with 8 bases lining up with TRBD1. This CDR3 is 19 amino acids long. Germline trimming cut 3 bases from V and 0 bases from J; bases unmatched to any gene: 15. Germline V gene sequence: CDR1 KGHSH, CDR2 LQKENI. The CDR3 spells CASSPPAGQGVGSNYGYTF. The CDR3 DNA follows: TGTGCCAGCTCACCGCCCGCAGGACAGGGAGTTGGGTCTAACTATGGCTACACCTTC.

The V and J genes are TRBV19 and TRBJ2-3, with 9 bases identical to TRBD2. V was pared by 3 bases and J by 2 bases, with 6 bases of the junction left unmatched. The germline V gene encodes CDR1 LNHDA and CDR2 SQIVND (reference sequence). The CDR3 covers 16 residues. Here the CDR3 reads CASSIASGGLTDTQYF. CDR3 bases: TGTGCCAGTAGTATTGCCAGCGGGGGGCTCACAGATACGCAGTATTTT.

This clone is medium-sized. The chain couples TRBV15 to TRBJ1-1; 10 positions match TRBD1. This CDR3 is built from 17 residues. J gave up 4 bases and V 1 base, and 9 bases lay outside the gene matches. Germline-derived CDR1 and CDR2 are LNHNV and YYDKDF (reference sequence). The CDR3, as DNA: TGTGCCACCAGCAGAGCCGGGACAGGGGCCAGGAGCACTGAAGCTTTCTTT. This translates into CATSRAGTGARSTEAFF.

The chain uses TRBV7-9 and TRBJ2-1; D is perhaps TRBD2 (5 bases). The CDR3 loop spans 16 amino acids. From germline, CDR1 is SEHNR and CDR2 FQNEAQ (reference sequence). V dropped 2 bases and J dropped 0 bases, with 11 bases sitting between them. The CDR3 DNA follows: TGTGCCAGCAGCTTATCGGATGGGAGCTCCTACAATGAGCAGTTCTTC. This codes for CASSLSDGSSYNEQFF. Full variable domain (missing parts from reference TRBV7-9 and TRBJ2-1): DTGVSQNPRHKITKRGQNVTFRCDPISEHNRLYWYRQTLGQGPEFLTYFQNEAQLEKSRLLSDRFSAERPKGSFSTLEIQRTEQGDSAMYLCASSLSDGSSYNEQFFGPGTRLTVL.

V and J are TRBV5-6 and TRBJ2-3; tentative D call: TRBD1 (6 bases). This CDR3 contains 18 residues. Trimming removed 1 base at V and 1 base at J, with 19 bases between. The germline V gene has CDR1 SGHDT and CDR2 YYEEEE. The CDR3: CASSLRGRGGFGTDTQYF. CDR3 in DNA: TGTGCCAGCAGCTTGAGGGGCAGGGGCGGCTTCGGCACAGATACGCAGTATTTT.

The V call is TRBV12-5, the J call TRBJ1-2; D not certain. CDR3 length equals 13 residues. CDR1 LGHNT and CDR2 FRNRAP come from the germline V gene. V lost 0 bases and J lost 14, with 16 bases in between. The CDR3 region is CASGLVRGPGQTF. The CDR3 DNA is TGTGCTAGTGGTTTGGTACGTGGTCCGGGTCAAACCTTC. Looking up the rest from reference TRBV12-5 and TRBJ1-2 gives the full variable domain: DARVTQTPRHKVTEMGQEVTMRCQPILGHNTVFWYRQTMMQGLELLAYFRNRAPLDDSGMPKDRFSAEMPDATLATLKIQPSEPRDSAVYFCASGLVRGPGQTFGSGTRLTVV.

This clone was picked up one time. The chain has TRBV6-6 and TRBJ1-1; a possible D gene is TRBD1 (5 bases). The CDR3 consists of 15 residues. CDR1 MNHNY and CDR2 SVGAGI come from the germline V gene (reference sequence). V gave up 2 bases and J gave up 5 bases, with 15 bases separating them. The CDR3 is CASSYGGAPGTEAFF. CDR3 coding DNA: TGTGCCAGCAGTTACGGCGGGGCCCCGGGAACTGAAGCTTTCTTT.

This clone was seen once. The gene calls are TRBV9 and TRBJ2-1; 9 nucleotides line up with TRBD2. Germline V gene sequence: CDR1 SGDLS, CDR2 YYNGEE. This CDR3 contains 15 residues. Unmatched junction bases numbered 7, after V lost 4 bases and J lost 5 bases. The CDR3, as DNA: TGTGCCAGCAGCACATCTAGCGGGGCAGACAATGAGCAGTTCTTC. This codes for CASSTSSGADNEQFF.

The chain recombines TRBV18 with TRBJ1-2; no definite D call. Per the germline V gene, CDR1 is KGHSH and CDR2 is LQKENI. The CDR3 consists of 13 residues. Trimming removed 3 bases at V and 1 base at J, with 6 bases between. DNA of the CDR3: TGTGCCAGCTCACCGGACGGTAACTATGGCTACACCTTC. Protein product: CASSPDGNYGYTF.

This clone came up a few times. This rearrangement joins TRBV4-2 to TRBJ2-7; 12 nucleotides align to TRBD2. J lost 4 bases, V lost 0 bases, and 4 bases had no gene match. The CDR3 length is 16 residues. The germline V gene has CDR1 LGHNA and CDR2 YNFKEQ. The CDR3 protein is CASSQDRTSGGYEQYF. The CDR3 DNA reads as TGTGCCAGCAGCCAAGATAGAACTAGCGGGGGGTACGAGCAGTACTTC.

This clone was found once. This chain links TRBV5-4 with TRBJ2-3, with 9 bases identical to TRBD1. This CDR3 region has 18 residues. The trim removed 0 bases at V and 4 bases at J, leaving 12 bases unmatched. Germline lookup yields CDR1 SGHNT and CDR2 YYREEE (reference sequence). In nucleotides, the CDR3 is TGTGCCAGCAGCTTGGGATTGGGGAACAGGGGGCGCGCAGATACGCAGTATTTT. This gives the protein CASSLGLGNRGRADTQYF.

This clone came up a few times. The rearrangement links TRBV7-9 to TRBJ1-6, with 7 nucleotides matching TRBD1. V gave up 4 bases and J gave up 7 bases; unmatched junction bases: 4. CDR3 length equals 14 residues. CDR1 and CDR2 (germline): SEHNR, FQNEAQ (reference sequence). CDR3 sequence reads: CASSWDSENSPLHF. The CDR3, as DNA: TGTGCCAGCAGCTGGGACAGTGAGAATTCACCCCTCCACTTT.

CDR3 amino acids: CASSQDLAAAGTDTQYF. The CDR3 coding sequence is TGTGCCAGCAGCCAAGATCTGGCGGCGGCGGGGACAGATACGCAGTATTTT. The chain employs TRBV4-2 and TRBJ2-3, with D possibly matching TRBD2 (6 bases). CDR1 and CDR2 from the germline V gene are LGHNA and YNFKEQ. V was shortened by 0 bases and J by 3 bases, with 16 bases between the two germline ends. The CDR3 consists of 17 residues.